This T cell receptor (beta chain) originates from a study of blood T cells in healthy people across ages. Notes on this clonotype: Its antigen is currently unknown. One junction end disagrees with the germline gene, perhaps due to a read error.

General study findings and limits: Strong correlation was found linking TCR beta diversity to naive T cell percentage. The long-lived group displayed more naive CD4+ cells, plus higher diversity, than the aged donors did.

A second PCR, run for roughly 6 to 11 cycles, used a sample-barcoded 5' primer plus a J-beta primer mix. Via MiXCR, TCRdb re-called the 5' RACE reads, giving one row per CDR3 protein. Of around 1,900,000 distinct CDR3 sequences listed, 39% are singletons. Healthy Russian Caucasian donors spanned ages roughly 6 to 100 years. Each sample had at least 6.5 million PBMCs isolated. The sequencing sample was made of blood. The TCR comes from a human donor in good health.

CDR3 nucleotides: TGTGCCAGCAGTCACTCAGGGGGCGAGGTAAACACTGAAGCTTTCTTT. Amino acid sequence: CASSHSGGEVNTEAFF. This chain links TRBV6-6 with TRBJ1-1; TRBD1 matches at 8 bases. CDR1 MNHNY and CDR2 SVGAGI come from the germline V gene (reference sequence). This CDR3 is built from 16 residues.